This TCR beta chain was recorded in a study of blood T cell repertoires in COVID-19. At the level of the study: Researchers got acute and convalescent COVID-19 samples from the United States, Italy and Spain. PBMCs, B-cell-depleted T cells, or T cells were the source of the cDNA or gDNA that made up the material.

Profiling relied on immunoSEQ multiplex PCR, and the TCRdb table lists in-frame clones only, not all of them. The sample shows 20,000 to 25,000 clones, around 90% of them seen only once. The CDR3 covers 17 residues. Germline lookup yields CDR1 KGHDR and CDR2 SFDVKD. V lost 1 base to trimming and J lost 2 bases; unmatched junction nucleotides: 5. Sequencing input: peripheral blood. The sequence was collected from a woman in her 70s with active COVID-19. The chain couples TRBV24-1 to TRBJ2-2; 8 positions agree with TRBD1. Written as DNA, the CDR3 is TGTGCCACCAGTGATTTTCAAGGACAGGGAAACACCGGGGAGCTGTTTTTT. It translates to CATSDFQGQGNTGELFF.